A single sample is the source of the 3 T cell receptor beta chains below, sequenced in a study of blood T cell repertoires in COVID-19 (dated by TCRdb to the early 2020s). The library was built by means of the immunoSEQ multiplex PCR assay. TCRdb retrieved this table from immuneACCESS and kept in-frame rearrangements only. Not all clones are present; in checked studies, unresolved V genes account for under half, and no reason is known for the remainder. This sample comprises 60,000 or so clones, roughly 87% of them detected only once. The biggest ten clones account for 10% of the sample. The specimen was peripheral blood. The receptors stem from a human donor with acute or convalescent COVID-19. The donor label of this sample is uncertain.

J is TRBJ2-5 and V is TRBV3-1 (or the pseudogene TRBV3-2); the match to TRBD2 covers 7 bases. Unmatched junction bases numbered 8, after V lost 0 bases and J lost 4 bases. The CDR3 totals 16 residues. Germline CDR1 reads LGHDT; CDR2 reads YNNKEL (reference sequence). CDR3 coding DNA: TGTGCCAGCAGCCAAGATAGTCCTAGCGGTGGAGAGACCCAGTACTTC. The encoded protein is CASSQDSPSGGETQYF.

This chain connects TRBV5-1 to TRBJ2-3; 9 bases match TRBD1. Per the germline V gene, CDR1 is SGHRS and CDR2 is YFSETQ. J was trimmed by 3 bases and V by 4 bases; bases with no gene match: 12. The CDR3 extends over 17 amino acids. The CDR3, as DNA: TGCGCCAGCAGCCTATCACAGGGGGCGAGGAGTACAGATACGCAGTATTTT. It yields the protein CASSLSQGARSTDTQYF.

This clone was found once. The genes are TRBV5-1 and TRBJ1-6, with 7 nucleotides matching TRBD1. CDR3 length equals 15 residues. CDR1 and CDR2 (germline): SGHRS, YFSETQ. V shed 0 bases and J 5 bases; nucleotides not matched to a gene: 2. The CDR3 reads CASSLGGQNNSPLHF. The CDR3, as DNA: TGCGCCAGCAGCTTGGGGGGACAGAATAATTCACCCCTCCACTTT.